Shown below are 26 T cell receptor beta chains from a single sample sequenced in a study of blood T cell repertoires in COVID-19. Generated by immunoSEQ multiplex PCR, the TCRdb table keeps only in-frame clones and is missing some. The sample records some 120,000 clones, about 85% being singletons. The specimen sequenced was peripheral blood. These receptors all come from an older man with active or convalescent COVID-19.

The V and J genes are TRBV4-3 and TRBJ2-2; TRBD1 might be the D (5 bases). Trimming removed 1 base at V and 2 bases at J, with 20 bases between. Germline assignment: CDR1 LGHNA and CDR2 YSLEER. The CDR3 spans 19 residues. CDR3 coding DNA: TGCGCCAGCAGCCAAGGGGGCGCGGAAGTAGGATCAAACACCGGGGAGCTGTTTTTT. As protein: CASSQGGAEVGSNTGELFF.

J is TRBJ2-1 and V is TRBV5-4, with 9 bases that match TRBD1. CDR3 length equals 15 residues. CDR1 is SGHNT and CDR2 is YYREEE in the germline V gene (reference sequence). Germline trimming cut 4 bases from V and 4 bases from J; bases unmatched to any gene: 6. DNA for the CDR3: TGTGCCAGCAGCCAGGGACAGGGTTTGTACAATGAGCAGTTCTTC. Translation: CASSQGQGLYNEQFF. Full variable domain (remainder filled in from reference TRBV5-4 and TRBJ2-1): ETGVTQSPTHLIKTRGQQVTLRCSSQSGHNTVSWYQQALGQGPQFIFQYYREEENGRGNFPPRFSGLQFPNYSSELNVNALELDDSALYLCASSQGQGLYNEQFFGPGTRLTVL.

Worth noting for this clone: Other DNA sequences in this sample translate to the same CDR3. The rearrangement uses TRBV4-3 and TRBJ1-1; D gene uncertain. Trimming shortened V by 0 bases and J by 5 bases, and 13 bases separated the two germline ends. The CDR3 length is 15 residues. Germline loops: CDR1 LGHNA, CDR2 YSLEER. CDR3 amino acids: CASSQDQAGSTEAFF. The CDR3 DNA sequence: TGCGCCAGCAGCCAAGATCAGGCTGGGAGTACTGAAGCTTTCTTT.

V is TRBV25-1 and J is TRBJ1-1, with 8 bases lining up with TRBD1. The germline V gene encodes CDR1 MGHDK and CDR2 SYGVNS. The CDR3 has 14 amino acids. Trimming took 6 bases from V and 5 from J; bases not matched to a gene: 8. CDR3 protein: CASRDAGGETEAFF. As DNA, the CDR3 is TGTGCCAGCAGGGACGCAGGGGGCGAGACTGAAGCTTTCTTT.

The chain is built from TRBV7-2 and TRBJ1-4; a weak D match, TRBD1 (6 bases). This CDR3 has 15 residues. Deletions cut 6 bases from V and 0 bases from J, with 11 bases between. CDR1 SGHTA and CDR2 FQGNSA come from the germline V gene. This CDR3 is CASRSGQPTNEKLFF. DNA for the CDR3: TGTGCCAGCAGATCTGGACAGCCAACTAATGAAAAACTGTTTTTT.

The CDR3, as DNA: TGTGCCAGCAGTTACTCTGATCGGGGATTCCCCACTGAAGCTTTCTTT. The encoded protein is CASSYSDRGFPTEAFF. The chain employs TRBV6-2 or TRBV6-3 and TRBJ1-1; D is unclear. Trimming shortened V by 0 bases and J by 4 bases, and 15 bases separated the two germline ends. CDR1 is MNHEY, CDR2 SVGEGT, per germline. This CDR3 is built from 16 residues.

The chain combines TRBV28 with TRBJ1-5; D is undetermined. CDR1 MDHEN and CDR2 SYDVKM come from the germline V gene. Trimming took 5 bases from V and 1 from J, leaving 3 bases between them. The CDR3 length is 12 residues. The CDR3 region has the DNA TGTGCCAGCAGTGTAAGCAATCAGCCCCAGCATTTT. The encoded protein is CASSVSNQPQHF.

The chain couples TRBV9 to TRBJ1-5; no clear D gene. V was pared by 0 bases and J by 1 base, with 11 bases between. CDR1 is SGDLS and CDR2 is YYNGEE in the germline V gene. CDR3 length equals 16 residues. The CDR3 spells CASSVGTAKSNQPQHF. CDR3 DNA: TGTGCCAGCAGCGTAGGAACAGCCAAAAGCAATCAGCCCCAGCATTTT.

CDR3 residues: CASSLTQTGGAMREYGYTF. CDR3 coding DNA: TGTGCCAGCAGCTTAACCCAAACGGGAGGCGCCATGAGAGAATATGGCTACACCTTC. The chain combines TRBV7-9 with TRBJ1-2; unclear D gene. The CDR3 is 19 amino acids. Trimming pared 2 bases from V and 5 bases from J, leaving 27 bases between. Germline loops: CDR1 SEHNR, CDR2 FQNEAQ (reference sequence).

The chain employs TRBV4-1 and TRBJ2-2; D ambiguous. CDR1 is MGHRA and CDR2 is YSYEKL in the germline V gene. This CDR3 is built from 16 residues. V lost 1 base and J lost 3, with 12 bases in between. CDR3 DNA sequence: TGCGCCAGCAGCCAAGCCCACAAATCCGACACCGGGGAGCTGTTTTTT. Translated: CASSQAHKSDTGELFF.

The chain recombines TRBV6-2 or TRBV6-3 with TRBJ1-5; D not certain. The length of the CDR3 is 18 residues. Germline V gives CDR1 MNHEY, CDR2 SVGEGT. Trimming stripped 0 bases from V and 1 base from J, with 16 bases between. The CDR3 loop reads CASSYSREGSGSNQPQHF. The CDR3 nucleotides are TGTGCCAGCAGTTACTCGAGAGAGGGATCAGGCAGCAATCAGCCCCAGCATTTT.

The rearrangement links TRBV7-2 to TRBJ2-3, with 10 nucleotides matching TRBD2. Germline CDR1 is SGHTA and CDR2 is FQGNSA. This CDR3 comprises 16 residues. Germline trimming cut 6 bases from V and 1 base from J; bases unmatched to any gene: 7. The CDR3 DNA reads TGTGCCAGCAGTTTACAAGCGGGAGGGGGCACAGATACGCAGTATTTT. Its protein product is CASSLQAGGGTDTQYF.

The gene calls are TRBV7-2 and TRBJ1-5; D is unresolved. The CDR3 length is 16 residues. Germline-derived CDR1 and CDR2 are SGHTA and FQGNSA. V was shortened by 1 base and J by 5 bases, with 15 bases between the two germline ends. CDR3 sequence: CASSLEVGRLDQPQHF. The CDR3 region has the DNA TGTGCCAGCAGCTTAGAGGTAGGGAGATTGGATCAGCCCCAGCATTTT.

The chain links TRBV7-9 to TRBJ2-2; no clear D gene. CDR3 length: 15 amino acids. CDR1 is SEHNR and CDR2 is FQNEAQ in the germline V gene (reference sequence). Between the trimmed V and J ends, which lost 5 bases and 5 bases, there was a span of 15 bases. This chain's CDR3 is CASSQTTSDTGELFF. The CDR3 nucleotides are TGTGCCAGCAGCCAGACGACATCCGATACCGGGGAGCTGTTTTTT. Full variable domain (outside the CDR3, taken from reference TRBV7-9 and TRBJ2-2): DTGVSQNPRHKITKRGQNVTFRCDPISEHNRLYWYRQTLGQGPEFLTYFQNEAQLEKSRLLSDRFSAERPKGSFSTLEIQRTEQGDSAMYLCASSQTTSDTGELFFGEGSRLTVL.

This clone was found once. This chain joins TRBV29-1 and TRBJ2-2; 8 bases line up with TRBD1. The CDR3 length is 13 residues. After removal of 7 bases from V and 6 bases from J, the junction contained 7 bases not matched to a gene. Germline V gives CDR1 SQVTM, CDR2 ANQGSEA. This CDR3 is CSGDRGGSGELFF. The CDR3 nucleotides are TGCAGCGGAGACAGGGGTGGGTCCGGGGAGCTGTTTTTT.

DNA for the CDR3: TGTGCCAGCAGCTCCTCAGGGGGCCTCTACAATGAGCAGTTCTTC. It yields the protein CASSSSGGLYNEQFF. This rearrangement joins TRBV6-5 to TRBJ2-1, with 8 bases aligning to TRBD1. Germline values: CDR1 MNHEY, CDR2 SVGAGI. This CDR3 is built from 15 residues. V trimming: 6 bases; J trimming: 3 bases; junction bases outside the gene matches: 7.

This chain links TRBV30 with TRBJ2-1; 7 nucleotides agree with TRBD2. The CDR3 extends over 14 amino acids. Trimming removed 2 bases from V and 8 bases from J; junction bases left unmatched: 9. Per germline, CDR1 GTSNPN and CDR2 SVGIG (reference sequence). The CDR3 DNA sequence: TGTGCCTGGAGTCTGGGACTACCGAGCGATGAGCAGTTCTTC. Protein product: CAWSLGLPSDEQFF.

The V and J genes are TRBV7-9 and TRBJ2-3, with a weak D call TRBD1 (5 bases). CDR1 is SEHNR and CDR2 is FQNEAQ in the germline V gene (reference sequence). The CDR3 spans 15 residues. Trimming took 3 bases from V and 2 from J, leaving 12 bases between them. CDR3 DNA sequence: TGTGCCAGCAGCTTGGGCCAGGGCCCCACAGATACGCAGTATTTT. Its protein product is CASSLGQGPTDTQYF.

The chain uses TRBV5-1 and TRBJ1-2, with TRBD1 matching 9 bases. Trimming at V came to 0 bases and at J to 2 bases, leaving 2 bases not matched to a gene. From germline, CDR1 is SGHRS and CDR2 YFSETQ. The CDR3 length is 15 residues. In DNA, the CDR3 is TGCGCCAGCAGCTTGGTAGGGACAGGGAACTATGGCTACACCTTC. Its translation is CASSLVGTGNYGYTF.

This chain joins TRBV19 and TRBJ2-3, with D possibly TRBD1 on 5 matching bases. The germline V and J ends were trimmed by 5 bases and 1 base, with 16 bases remaining between them. This CDR3 has 16 residues. The germline CDR1 and CDR2 sequences are LNHDA and SQIVND (reference sequence). The CDR3 loop is CASSLQGDVGTDTQYF. Written as DNA, the CDR3 is TGTGCCAGTAGTCTCCAAGGGGATGTCGGCACAGATACGCAGTATTTT.

The chain combines TRBV4-1 with TRBJ2-1; 10 bases map to TRBD1. Trimming at V came to 3 bases and at J to 2 bases, leaving 4 bases not matched to a gene. Germline-derived CDR1 and CDR2 are MGHRA and YSYEKL. This CDR3 spans 16 amino acids. In DNA, the CDR3 is TGCGCCAGCAGCCAGAGCGGGACAGGGGCCTACAATGAGCAGTTCTTC. Translation gives CASSQSGTGAYNEQFF.

The chain combines TRBV5-1 with TRBJ1-1; 7 bases line up with TRBD1. CDR1 is SGHRS and CDR2 is YFSETQ in the germline V gene. The CDR3 spans 14 residues. Unmatched junction bases numbered 6, after V lost 5 bases and J lost 2 bases. The CDR3 region is CASSRQGVNTEAFF. The CDR3 DNA reads as TGCGCCAGCAGTCGACAGGGCGTTAACACTGAAGCTTTCTTT.

The chain links TRBV9 to TRBJ1-4; tentatively, D is TRBD1 (6 bases). The CDR3 sequence is 15 residues long. V gave up 3 bases and J gave up 5 bases, with 14 bases separating them. The V gene's germline CDR1 is SGDLS and CDR2 YYNGEE. In nucleotides, the CDR3 is TGTGCCAGCAGCGCGTCAGGGGTTCTCAATGAAAAACTGTTTTTT. As protein: CASSASGVLNEKLFF.

The rearrangement joins TRBV11-1 to TRBJ1-6, with unresolved D. CDR3 length: 15 amino acids. Between the trimmed V and J ends, which lost 1 base and 6 bases, there was a span of 10 bases. Germline-derived CDR1 and CDR2 are SGHAT and FQDESV (reference sequence). The CDR3 DNA follows: TGTGCCAGCAGCTTAGGCGGCTCCGGTAATTCACCCCTCCACTTT. Its translation: CASSLGGSGNSPLHF.

The V call is TRBV19, the J call TRBJ1-2, with D possibly TRBD1 on 5 matching bases. This CDR3 is 15 amino acids long. CDR1 and CDR2 from the germline V gene are LNHDA and SQIVND (reference sequence). V was clipped by 4 bases and J by 6 bases, with 18 bases between them. The chain's CDR3 is CASSTRGGRDHGYTF. In DNA form, the CDR3 reads TGTGCCAGTAGTACCCGGGGAGGTCGGGACCATGGCTACACCTTC.

A word on this clone: A read error is likely, as this CDR3 ends without the conserved phenylalanine or tryptophan. The limits of the CDR3 on the DNA are not certain, so only TCRdb's listed CDR3 is given. This chain joins TRBV6-5 and TRBJ2-3; no check of the table's D call, TRBD2, against the DNA was made. From its first to its last residue, the CDR3 has 10 amino acids. From germline, CDR1 is MNHEY and CDR2 SVGAGI. CDR3 residues: CASSYSRTRG.